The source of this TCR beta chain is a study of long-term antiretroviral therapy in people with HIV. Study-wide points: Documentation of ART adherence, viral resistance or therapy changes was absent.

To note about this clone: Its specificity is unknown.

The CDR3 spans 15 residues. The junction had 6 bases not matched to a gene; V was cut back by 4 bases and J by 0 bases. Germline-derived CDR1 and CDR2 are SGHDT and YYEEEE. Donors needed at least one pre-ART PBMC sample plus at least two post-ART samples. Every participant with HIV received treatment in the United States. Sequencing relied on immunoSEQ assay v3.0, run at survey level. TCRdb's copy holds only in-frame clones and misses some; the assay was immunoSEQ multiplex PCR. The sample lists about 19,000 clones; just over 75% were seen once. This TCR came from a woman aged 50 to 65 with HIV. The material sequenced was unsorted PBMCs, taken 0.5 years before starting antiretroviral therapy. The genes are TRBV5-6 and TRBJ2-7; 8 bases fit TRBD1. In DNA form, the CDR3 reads TGTGCCAGCAGCCCCCGGGACAGGAGCTCCTACGAGCAGTACGTC. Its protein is CASSPRDRSSYEQYV.